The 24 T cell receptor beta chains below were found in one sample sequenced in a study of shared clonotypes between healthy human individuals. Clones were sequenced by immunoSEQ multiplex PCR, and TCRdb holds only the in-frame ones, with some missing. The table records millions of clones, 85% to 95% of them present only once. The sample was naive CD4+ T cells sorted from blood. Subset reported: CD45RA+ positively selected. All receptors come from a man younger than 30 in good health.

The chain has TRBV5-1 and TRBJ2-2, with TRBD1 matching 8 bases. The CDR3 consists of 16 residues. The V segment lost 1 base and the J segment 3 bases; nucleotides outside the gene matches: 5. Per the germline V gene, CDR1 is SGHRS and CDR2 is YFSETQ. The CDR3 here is CASSLMGQADTGELFF. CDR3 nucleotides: TGCGCCAGCAGCTTGATGGGACAGGCGGACACCGGGGAGCTGTTTTTT. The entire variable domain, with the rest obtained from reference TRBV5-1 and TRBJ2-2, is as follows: KAGVTQTPRYLIKTRGQQVTLSCSPISGHRSVSWYQQTPGQGLQFLFEYFSETQRNKGNFPGRFSGRQFSNSRSEMNVSTLELGDSALYLCASSLMGQADTGELFFGEGSRLTVL.

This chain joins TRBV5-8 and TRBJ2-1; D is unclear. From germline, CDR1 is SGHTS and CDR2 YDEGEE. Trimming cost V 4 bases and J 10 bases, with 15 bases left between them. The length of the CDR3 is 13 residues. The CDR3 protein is CASSPPPYGEQFF. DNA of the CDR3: TGTGCCAGCAGCCCACCCCCCTACGGCGAGCAGTTCTTC.

In nucleotides, the CDR3 is TGCGCCAGCAGCCAAGCTCTCCGTGAGATGGGTGAAAAACTGTTTTTT. This sequence encodes CASSQALREMGEKLFF. The chain carries TRBV4-3 and TRBJ1-4; the D is unclear. The CDR3 contains 16 residues. Germline V CDR1 and CDR2: LGHNA, YSLEER. V was pared by 1 base and J by 7 bases, with 16 bases between.

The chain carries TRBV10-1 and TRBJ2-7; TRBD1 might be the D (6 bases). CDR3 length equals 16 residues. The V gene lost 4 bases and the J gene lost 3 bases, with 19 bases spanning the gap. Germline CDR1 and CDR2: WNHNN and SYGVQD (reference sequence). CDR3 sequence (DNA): TGCGCCAGCAGTGGAAGTAGCTGGGGGCCATTCTACGAGCAGTACTTC. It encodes CASSGSSWGPFYEQYF.

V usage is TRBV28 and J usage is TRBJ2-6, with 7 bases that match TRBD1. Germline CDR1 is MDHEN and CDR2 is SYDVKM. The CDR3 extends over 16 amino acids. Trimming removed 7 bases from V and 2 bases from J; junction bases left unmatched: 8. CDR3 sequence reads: CASTRQGKPGANVLTF. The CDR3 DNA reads TGTGCCAGCACCCGACAGGGAAAGCCTGGGGCCAACGTCCTGACTTTC.

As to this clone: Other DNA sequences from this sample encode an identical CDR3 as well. CDR3 DNA sequence: TGTGCCAGCAGTGAGTCCCGACAGGGGGATCAGCCCCAGCATTTT. Encoded protein: CASSESRQGDQPQHF. The V gene is TRBV25-1, the J gene TRBJ1-5, with TRBD1 matching over 9 bases. Germline assignment: CDR1 MGHDK and CDR2 SYGVNS. CDR3 size: 15 residues. V trimming: 3 bases; J trimming: 5 bases; junction bases outside the gene matches: 5.

For the CDR3, the DNA is TGTGCCTGGAGTGAGCAGGGGCTGATCGGCTACACCTTC. The encoded protein is CAWSEQGLIGYTF. The chain combines TRBV30 with TRBJ1-2, with a tentative D call TRBD1 (6 bases). The CDR3 consists of 13 residues. V gave up 1 base and J gave up 8 bases, with 14 bases separating them. Germline CDR1 and CDR2: GTSNPN and SVGIG (reference sequence).

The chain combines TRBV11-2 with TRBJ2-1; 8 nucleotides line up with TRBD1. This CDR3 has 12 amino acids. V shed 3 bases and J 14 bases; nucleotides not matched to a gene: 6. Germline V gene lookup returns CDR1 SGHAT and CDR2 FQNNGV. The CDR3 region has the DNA TGTGCCAGCAGCTTGGGTGGGACAGGAAAGTTCTTC. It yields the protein CASSLGGTGKFF.

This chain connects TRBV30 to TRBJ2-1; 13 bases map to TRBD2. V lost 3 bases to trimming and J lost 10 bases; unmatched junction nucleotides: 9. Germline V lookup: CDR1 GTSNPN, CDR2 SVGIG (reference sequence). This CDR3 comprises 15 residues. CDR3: CAWSSGLAGPREQFF. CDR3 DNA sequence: TGTGCCTGGAGCTCGGGACTAGCGGGACCAAGAGAGCAGTTCTTC.

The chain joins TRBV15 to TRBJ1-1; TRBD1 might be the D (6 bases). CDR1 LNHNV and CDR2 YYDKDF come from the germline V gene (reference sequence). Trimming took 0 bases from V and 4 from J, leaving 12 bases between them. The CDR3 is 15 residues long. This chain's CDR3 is CATSRDPAGVTEAFF. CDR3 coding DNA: TGTGCCACCAGCAGAGACCCGGCAGGGGTCACTGAAGCTTTCTTT.

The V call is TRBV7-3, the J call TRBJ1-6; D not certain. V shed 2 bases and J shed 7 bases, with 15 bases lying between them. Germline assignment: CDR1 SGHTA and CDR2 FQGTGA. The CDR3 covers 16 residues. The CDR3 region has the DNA TGTGCCAGCAGCTTAGGGAGGGAAGTGGTGAATTCACCCCTCCACTTT. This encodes CASSLGREVVNSPLHF.

CDR3 protein: CASSKQGNDYGYTF. The CDR3 DNA reads as TGTGCCAGCAGCAAACAGGGAAACGACTATGGCTACACCTTC. The chain has TRBV7-9 and TRBJ1-2, with a possible D match to TRBD1 (6 bases). The CDR3 is 14 residues long. CDR1 is SEHNR and CDR2 is FQNEAQ in the germline V gene (reference sequence). Trimming removed 5 bases from V and 3 bases from J, with 13 bases in between.

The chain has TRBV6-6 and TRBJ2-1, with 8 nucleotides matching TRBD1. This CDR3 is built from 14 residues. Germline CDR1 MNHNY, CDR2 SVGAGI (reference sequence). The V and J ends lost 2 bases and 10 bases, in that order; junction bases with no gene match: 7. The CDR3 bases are TGTGCCAGCAGTTACCGGACAGGGCGAGGGGAGCAGTTCTTC. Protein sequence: CASSYRTGRGEQFF.

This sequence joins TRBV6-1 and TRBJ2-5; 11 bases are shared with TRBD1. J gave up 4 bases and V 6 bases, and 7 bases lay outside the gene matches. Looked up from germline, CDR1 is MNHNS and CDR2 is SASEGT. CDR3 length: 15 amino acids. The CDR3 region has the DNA TGTGCCAGCAGCTGGACAGGGGGCTTAGGAGAGACCCAGTACTTC. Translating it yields CASSWTGGLGETQYF.

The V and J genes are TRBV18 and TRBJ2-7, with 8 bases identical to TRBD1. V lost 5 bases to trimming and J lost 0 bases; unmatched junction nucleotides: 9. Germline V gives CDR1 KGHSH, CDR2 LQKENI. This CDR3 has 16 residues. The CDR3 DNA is TGTGCCAGCTCAGCTGGACAGGGTATTAGCTCCTACGAGCAGTACTTC. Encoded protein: CASSAGQGISSYEQYF.

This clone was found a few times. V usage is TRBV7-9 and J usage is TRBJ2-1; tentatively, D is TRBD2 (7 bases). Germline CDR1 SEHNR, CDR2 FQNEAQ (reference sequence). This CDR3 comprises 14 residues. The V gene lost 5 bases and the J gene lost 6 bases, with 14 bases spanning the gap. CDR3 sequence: CASSPPRGANEQFF. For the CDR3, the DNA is TGTGCCAGCAGCCCCCCCCGGGGGGCCAATGAGCAGTTCTTC.

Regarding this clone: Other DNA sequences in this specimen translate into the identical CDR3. CDR3 DNA sequence: TGTGCCAGCAGCTCCCCCGGCCCCCCCTACGAGCAGTACTTC. It is translated as CASSSPGPPYEQYF. The chain combines TRBV6-5 with TRBJ2-7; D not resolved. The CDR3 has 14 residues. Germline CDR1 reads MNHEY; CDR2 reads SVGAGI. V was clipped by 6 bases and J by 2 bases, with 14 bases between them.

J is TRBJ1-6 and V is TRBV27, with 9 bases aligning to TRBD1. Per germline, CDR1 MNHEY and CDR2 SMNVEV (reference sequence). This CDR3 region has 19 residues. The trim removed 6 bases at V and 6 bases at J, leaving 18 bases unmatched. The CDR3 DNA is TGTGCCAGCAGCCTAACCGGACAGGGGAGGGGATTAATTAATTCACCCCTCCACTTT. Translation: CASSLTGQGRGLINSPLHF.

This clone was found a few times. The CDR3 sequence is CSATGGTGGTDTQYF. The CDR3 coding sequence is TGCAGCGCCACAGGGGGGACAGGGGGCACAGATACGCAGTATTTT. V is TRBV29-1 and J is TRBJ2-3; 10 nucleotides line up with TRBD1. CDR1 and CDR2 (germline): SQVTM, ANQGSEA. CDR3 length: 15 residues. The trim removed 7 bases at V and 1 base at J, leaving 8 bases unmatched.

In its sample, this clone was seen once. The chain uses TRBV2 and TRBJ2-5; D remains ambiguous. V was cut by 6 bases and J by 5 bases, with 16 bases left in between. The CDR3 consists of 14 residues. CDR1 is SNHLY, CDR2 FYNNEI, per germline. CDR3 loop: CASSVHVGEETQYF. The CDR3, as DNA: TGTGCCAGCAGCGTCCATGTGGGCGAGGAGACCCAGTACTTC.

For the CDR3, the DNA is TGTGCCAGCAGCTTAGTTGCGCGATCACTCCAAGAGACCCAGTACTTC. As protein: CASSLVARSLQETQYF. The chain recombines TRBV7-2 with TRBJ2-5; D gene ambiguous. Germline values: CDR1 SGHTA, CDR2 FQGNSA. V lost 1 base and J 1 base, leaving 13 bases between the germline ends. There are 16 residues in the CDR3.

The CDR3 sequence is CASSLPGAGTGELFF. CDR3 sequence (DNA): TGCGCCAGCAGCCTGCCCGGGGCGGGCACCGGGGAGCTGTTTTTT. The V call is TRBV5-1, the J call TRBJ2-2; D assignment may be TRBD1 or TRBD2 (5 bases each). Trimming pared 4 bases from V and 4 bases from J, leaving 14 bases between. Germline CDR1 is SGHRS and CDR2 is YFSETQ. The CDR3 is 15 amino acids.

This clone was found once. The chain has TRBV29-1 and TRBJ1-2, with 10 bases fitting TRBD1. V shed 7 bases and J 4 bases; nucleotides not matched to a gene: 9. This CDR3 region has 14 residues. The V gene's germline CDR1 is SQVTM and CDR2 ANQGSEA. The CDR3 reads CSAERTGGSYGYTF. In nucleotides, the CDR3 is TGCAGCGCCGAGAGGACAGGGGGAAGCTATGGCTACACCTTC.

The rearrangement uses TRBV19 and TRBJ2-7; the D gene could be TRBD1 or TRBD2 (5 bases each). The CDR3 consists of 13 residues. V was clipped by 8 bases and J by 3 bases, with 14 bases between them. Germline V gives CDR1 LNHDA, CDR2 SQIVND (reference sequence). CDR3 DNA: TGTGCCAGTGGAGGCAGGGATCTCTACGAGCAGTACTTC. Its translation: CASGGRDLYEQYF.